Detailed here is one T cell receptor beta chain. A far larger clone is one base from this, pointing to a likely read error. Time point defined: before trial treatment. The sample originates from a study of low-dose radiotherapy and immunotherapy resistance in tumors. The wider study: Each fraction given to Cohort 2 every two weeks delivered 1 Gy, and the total reached 13 Gy over 26 weeks. Patients were on oral aspirin 300 mg taken daily for four cycles from cycle 1 day 1.

CDR1 is MNHEY, CDR2 SVGEGT, per germline. With 6 bases removed from V and 10 bases from J, the gap between germline ends came to 22 bases. The CDR3 covers 15 residues. Alpha- and beta-chain coverage of first-strand cDNA came from TRAV- and TRBV-specific primers. Amplification, which lasted around 20 PCR cycles, used a constant-region primer and V-primer adapter to amplify TCRs. TCRdb fed the reads into MiXCR, producing one record per CDR3 protein. The data show about 39,000 distinct CDR3 sequences, with 25% to 40% seen just once and roughly 3.7% held by the top ten. The TCR sequence derives from a male donor with gallbladder cancer. The specimen comprised PBMCs, sampled before treatment. This rearrangement joins TRBV6-2 or TRBV6-3 to TRBJ2-1; D is unresolved. The CDR3 DNA sequence: TGTGCCAGCAGGGAACAGCGATGGGCGTACTACGAGCAGTTCTTC. Its translation is CASREQRWAYYEQFF.